The 22 T cell receptor beta chains in this list originate from one sample, sequenced in a study of blood T cell repertoires in COVID-19. Here immunoSEQ multiplex PCR was the method, and the copy in TCRdb shows in-frame clones only, minus some. The sample has 210,000 or so clones; about 80% are singletons. Sample: peripheral blood. The source is a woman older than 75 with COVID-19, enrolled during active disease.

The chain carries TRBV2 and TRBJ1-1; 8 bases line up with TRBD1. The CDR3 is made up of 15 amino acids. CDR1 is SNHLY, CDR2 FYNNEI, per germline. V was pared by 6 bases and J by 1 base, with 7 bases of the junction left unmatched. The CDR3 sequence: CASSFQTGANTEAFF. The CDR3 DNA reads as TGTGCCAGCAGCTTTCAGACAGGGGCGAACACTGAAGCTTTCTTT.

V usage is TRBV5-1 and J usage is TRBJ2-5; 10 nucleotides line up with TRBD2. V lost 2 bases to trimming and J lost 2 bases; unmatched junction nucleotides: 6. This CDR3 is built from 16 residues. Germline V gene sequence: CDR1 SGHRS, CDR2 YFSETQ. DNA for the CDR3: TGCGCCAGCAGCTTAAGGGGACTAGCGCGACAAGAGACCCAGTACTTC. This gives the protein CASSLRGLARQETQYF.

The chain has TRBV19 and TRBJ1-5; the D is unclear. V lost 1 base and J 4 bases, leaving 8 bases between the germline ends. The CDR3 spans 14 residues. Per germline, CDR1 LNHDA and CDR2 SQIVND (reference sequence). CDR3 protein: CASSIGRRNQPQHF. CDR3 DNA sequence: TGTGCCAGTAGTATAGGAAGGAGAAATCAGCCCCAGCATTTT.

CDR3 sequence reads: CSAPDFDTQYF. The CDR3 nucleotides read TGCAGTGCCCCTGACTTCGATACGCAGTATTTT. The gene calls are TRBV20-1 and TRBJ2-3; D is ambiguous. Germline V gives CDR1 DFQATT, CDR2 SNEGSKA (reference sequence). This CDR3 comprises 11 residues. Trimming removed 6 bases at V and 6 bases at J, with 10 bases between.

The rearrangement uses TRBV15 and TRBJ1-1, with D perhaps matching TRBD1 (5 bases). From germline, CDR1 is LNHNV and CDR2 YYDKDF (reference sequence). CDR3 length: 13 amino acids. V was cut by 3 bases and J by 4 bases, with 9 bases left in between. CDR3 sequence (DNA): TGTGCCACCAGCAGTCAGGGCTCCACTGAAGCTTTCTTT. Translating it yields CATSSQGSTEAFF.

The chain employs TRBV10-3 and TRBJ2-7, with 7 nucleotides matching TRBD2. V was pared by 5 bases and J by 5 bases, with 21 bases of the junction left unmatched. Germline V gene data show CDR1 as ENHRY and CDR2 as SYGVKD. The CDR3 length is 18 residues. The CDR3 DNA sequence: TGTGCCATCAGTCGCGGCGGGGGTGATCGGGGCTATTTGGACGAGCAGTACTTC. It yields the protein CAISRGGGDRGYLDEQYF.

This clone occurred once. Its ends do not fully match the called genes, so a read error is possible. The chain couples TRBV28 to TRBJ2-7; D unresolved. Germline CDR1 is MDHEN and CDR2 is SYDVKM. CDR3 length: 14 amino acids. The DNA of the CDR3 is TGTGTCAGCAGCCCCGGGTCGAGCTCCTACGAGCAGTACTTC. This codes for CVSSPGSSSYEQYF.

J is TRBJ1-4 and V is TRBV5-6; TRBD1 matches at 9 bases. Germline assignment: CDR1 SGHDT and CDR2 YYEEEE. The CDR3 contains 15 residues. J gave up 5 bases and V 5 bases, and 7 bases lay outside the gene matches. The CDR3 region has the DNA TGTGCCAGCAGTAGAGGACAGGGGAACAATGAAAAACTGTTTTTT. Encoded protein: CASSRGQGNNEKLFF.

The chain combines TRBV6-5 with TRBJ1-1; 7 bases line up with TRBD1. After removal of 6 bases from V and 5 bases from J, the junction contained 12 bases not matched to a gene. Per germline, CDR1 MNHEY and CDR2 SVGAGI. The CDR3 covers 15 residues. The CDR3 reads CASRAVTNRGTEAFF. DNA for the CDR3: TGTGCCAGCAGGGCAGTAACAAACAGGGGAACTGAAGCTTTCTTT.

In its sample, this clone was seen many times. The rearrangement joins TRBV3-1 (or the pseudogene TRBV3-2) to TRBJ2-3; no firm D call. Trimming pared 1 base from V and 2 bases from J, leaving 10 bases between. This CDR3 region has 15 residues. The germline gives CDR1 LGHDT, CDR2 YNNKEL (reference sequence). CDR3 sequence: CASSQGQLDTDTQYF. The CDR3 DNA is TGTGCCAGCAGCCAAGGCCAGCTAGACACAGATACGCAGTATTTT.

This chain connects TRBV25-1 to TRBJ2-3, with 10 bases aligning to TRBD1. The ends lost 6 bases at V and 3 bases at J; junction bases unmatched: 9. The V gene's germline CDR1 is MGHDK and CDR2 SYGVNS. CDR3 length: 16 amino acids. The CDR3 DNA reads as TGTGCCAGCAGGAGGGGACAGGGGAGTTGGACAGATACGCAGTATTTT. It translates to CASRRGQGSWTDTQYF.

This chain links TRBV6-6 with TRBJ2-7; TRBD1 agrees at 7 bases. The CDR3 consists of 16 residues. J lost 3 bases, V lost 2 bases, and 10 bases had no gene match. Germline values: CDR1 MNHNY, CDR2 SVGAGI (reference sequence). CDR3 nucleotides: TGTGCCAGCAGTTACGCACACGGGACAGTTTACTACGAGCAGTACTTC. Translating gives CASSYAHGTVYYEQYF.

The chain is built from TRBV29-1 and TRBJ2-3, with TRBD2 as a possible D gene (7 bases). Germline CDR1 and CDR2: SQVTM and ANQGSEA. This CDR3 is 14 amino acids long. Trimming pared 5 bases from V and 1 base from J, leaving 13 bases between. The CDR3 loop is CSVRLGGGTDTQYF. CDR3 bases: TGCAGCGTTCGTTTAGGGGGGGGCACAGATACGCAGTATTTT.

V and J are TRBV5-1 and TRBJ2-2; weak D call: TRBD2 (6 bases). V was trimmed by 0 bases and J by 2 bases, leaving 8 bases between them. This CDR3 spans 15 amino acids. The germline V gene has CDR1 SGHRS and CDR2 YFSETQ. The CDR3 DNA sequence: TGCGCCAGCAGCTTGGTGGAGGGTAACACCGGGGAGCTGTTTTTT. This sequence encodes CASSLVEGNTGELFF.

The chain employs TRBV15 and TRBJ2-1; 7 nucleotides agree with TRBD2. Germline assignment: CDR1 LNHNV and CDR2 YYDKDF (reference sequence). The CDR3 spans 14 residues. V gave up 0 bases and J gave up 12 bases; unmatched junction bases: 8. The CDR3: CATSRDRGVLGQFF. In DNA, the CDR3 is TGTGCCACCAGCAGAGATCGGGGGGTACTGGGGCAGTTCTTC.

This clone was found once. The chain is built from TRBV18 and TRBJ2-7, with 8 bases matching TRBD2. The CDR3 extends over 15 amino acids. Germline trimming cut 2 bases from V and 3 bases from J; bases unmatched to any gene: 6. Looked up from germline, CDR1 is KGHSH and CDR2 is LQKENI. CDR3 DNA: TGTGCCAGCTCACCATTTAGCGGGAACCACTACGAGCAGTACTTC. Residues: CASSPFSGNHYEQYF.

The sample holds a few counts of this clone. The chain uses TRBV18 and TRBJ2-1, with 7 bases aligning to TRBD1. Germline CDR1 reads KGHSH; CDR2 reads LQKENI. Trimming at V came to 3 bases and at J to 2 bases, leaving 4 bases not matched to a gene. The CDR3 totals 15 residues. Here the CDR3 DNA reads TGTGCCAGCTCACCCCAGACAGGGACCTACAATGAGCAGTTCTTC. It translates to CASSPQTGTYNEQFF. The full variable domain, rest sourced from reference TRBV18 and TRBJ2-1, is NAGVMQNPRHLVRRRGQEARLRCSPMKGHSHVYWYRQLPEEGLKFMVYLQKENIIDESGMPKERFSAEFPKEGPSILRIQQVVRGDSAAYFCASSPQTGTYNEQFFGPGTRLTVL.

This chain connects TRBV2 to TRBJ2-7, with TRBD1 matching 11 bases. CDR3 length: 14 residues. Trimming removed 10 bases from V and 6 bases from J; junction bases left unmatched: 11. In germline, CDR1 is SNHLY, CDR2 FYNNEI. The CDR3 loop reads CATNGRTGGSEQYF. The CDR3 region has the DNA TGTGCCACCAATGGGCGGACAGGGGGCTCCGAGCAGTACTTC.

This clone appeared a few times. The V call is TRBV6-1, the J call TRBJ1-6; D uncertain. Germline CDR1 is MNHNS and CDR2 is SASEGT. Trimming took 2 bases from V and 8 from J, leaving 13 bases between them. The CDR3 extends over 15 amino acids. The CDR3 loop is CASSELGGGHSPLHF. The CDR3 nucleotides are TGTGCCAGCAGTGAACTTGGAGGAGGGCATTCACCCCTCCACTTT.

The J gene is TRBJ2-7, the V gene TRBV5-4; 8 bases map to TRBD1. Germline-derived CDR1 and CDR2 are SGHNT and YYREEE (reference sequence). The trim removed 4 bases at V and 3 bases at J, leaving 9 bases unmatched. The CDR3 is made up of 15 amino acids. Written as DNA, the CDR3 is TGTGCCAGCAGCCTTTCCTCCGGGACAGGCTACGAGCAGTACTTC. It specifies CASSLSSGTGYEQYF.

This clone was recorded only once. V gene TRBV7-8 combines with J gene TRBJ1-5; the match to TRBD1 covers 7 bases. The CDR3 runs to 16 residues. Germline V gene lookup returns CDR1 SGHVS and CDR2 FQNEAQ. J was trimmed by 3 bases and V by 5 bases; bases with no gene match: 10. The CDR3 region has the DNA TGTGCCAGCAGCCGTTTCCGGGACAGACCCAATCAGCCCCAGCATTTT. Its protein is CASSRFRDRPNQPQHF.

This clone was found a few times. DNA of the CDR3: TGTGCCAGCAGTGAAGGAGACAGGGGGAGTAACTATGGCTACACCTTC. Its protein is CASSEGDRGSNYGYTF. The chain links TRBV2 to TRBJ1-2; 9 nucleotides align to TRBD1. J gave up 1 base and V 1 base, and 4 bases lay outside the gene matches. Germline CDR1 reads SNHLY; CDR2 reads FYNNEI. CDR3 length: 16 residues.